A single sample gave rise to the 4 T cell receptor beta chains below, sequenced in a study of T-cell reconstitution after alpha-beta-depleted transplantation in children. Unique molecular identifiers featured in how the TCRbeta library was prepared. One entry per CDR3 protein, called by TCRdb with MiXCR from the PCR reads. The data contain about 610,000 distinct CDR3 sequences, roughly 27% of them singletons. Source: PBMCs, taken before TCRalphabeta/CD19-depleted stem cell transplant. Receptor source: a boy younger than two with Wiskott-Aldrich syndrome, due to receive a stem cell transplant.

A few counts support this clonotype. The rearrangement uses TRBV7-9 and TRBJ2-3; 11 bases are a match to TRBD2. The CDR3 extends over 17 amino acids. With 2 bases clipped from V and 5 bases from J, the junction kept 9 bases outside the gene matches. Per the germline V gene, CDR1 is SEHNR and CDR2 is FQNEAQ (reference sequence). Here the CDR3 reads CASSLLGLAGGEDTQYF. The CDR3, as DNA: TGTGCCAGCAGCTTACTCGGGCTAGCGGGAGGAGAAGATACGCAGTATTTT. Full variable domain (outside the CDR3, taken from reference TRBV7-9 and TRBJ2-3): DTGVSQNPRHKITKRGQNVTFRCDPISEHNRLYWYRQTLGQGPEFLTYFQNEAQLEKSRLLSDRFSAERPKGSFSTLEIQRTEQGDSAMYLCASSLLGLAGGEDTQYFGPGTRLTVL.

V gene TRBV29-1 combines with J gene TRBJ2-2; D is uncertain. CDR1 and CDR2 from the germline V gene are SQVTM and ANQGSEA. This CDR3 region has 12 residues. Trimming took off 4 bases at V and 4 bases at J, with 7 bases between the two ends. The CDR3 DNA reads TGCAGCGTTGGAGATATCACCGGGGAGCTGTTTTTT. Its protein product is CSVGDITGELFF.

The chain combines TRBV7-3 with TRBJ2-3; 7 nucleotides align to TRBD2. Germline V lookup: CDR1 SGHTA, CDR2 FQGTGA. The CDR3 is 18 amino acids. Trimming cost V 2 bases and J 0 bases; bases outside gene matches: 11. CDR3 amino acids: CASSLLGGRIASTDTQYF. As DNA, the CDR3 is TGTGCCAGCAGCTTACTGGGAGGGCGGATTGCTAGCACAGATACGCAGTATTTT.

Worth noting for this clonotype: One junction end disagrees with the germline gene, perhaps due to a read error. The chain is built from TRBV20-1 and TRBJ2-1; TRBD2 matches 9 bases. The germline gives CDR1 DFQATT, CDR2 SNEGSKA (reference sequence). This CDR3 is 13 amino acids long. The CDR3, as DNA: TGCATTGCTTCTAGCGGGGCTAACAATGAGCAGTTCTTC. Translating gives CIASSGANNEQFF.